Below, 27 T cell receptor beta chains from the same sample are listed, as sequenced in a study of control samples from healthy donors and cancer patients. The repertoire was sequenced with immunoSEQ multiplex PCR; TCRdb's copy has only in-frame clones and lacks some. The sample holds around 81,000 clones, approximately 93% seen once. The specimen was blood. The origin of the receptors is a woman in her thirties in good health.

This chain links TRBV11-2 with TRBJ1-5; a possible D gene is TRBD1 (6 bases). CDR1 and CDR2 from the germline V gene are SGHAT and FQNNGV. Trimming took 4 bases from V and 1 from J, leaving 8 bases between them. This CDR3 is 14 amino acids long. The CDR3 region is CASSSGVSNQPQHF. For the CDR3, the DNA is TGTGCCAGCAGCTCAGGGGTAAGCAATCAGCCCCAGCATTTT.

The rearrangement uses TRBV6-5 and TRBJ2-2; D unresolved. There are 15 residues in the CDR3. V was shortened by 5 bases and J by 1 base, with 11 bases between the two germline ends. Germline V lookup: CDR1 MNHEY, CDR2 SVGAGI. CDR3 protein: CASSTSVGNTGELFF. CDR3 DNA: TGTGCCAGCAGTACCAGCGTCGGGAACACCGGGGAGCTGTTTTTT.

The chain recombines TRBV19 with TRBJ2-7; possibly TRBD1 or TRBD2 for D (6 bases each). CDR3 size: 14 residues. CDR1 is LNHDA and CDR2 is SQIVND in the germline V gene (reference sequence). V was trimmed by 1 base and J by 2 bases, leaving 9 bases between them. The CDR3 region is CASSIARGAYEQYF. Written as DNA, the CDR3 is TGTGCCAGTAGTATAGCGAGGGGGGCCTACGAGCAGTACTTC. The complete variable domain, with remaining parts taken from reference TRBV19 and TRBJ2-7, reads DGGITQSPKYLFRKEGQNVTLSCEQNLNHDAMYWYRQDPGQGLRLIYYSQIVNDFQKGDIAEGYSVSREKKESFPLTVTSAQKNPTAFYLCASSIARGAYEQYFGPGTRLTVT.

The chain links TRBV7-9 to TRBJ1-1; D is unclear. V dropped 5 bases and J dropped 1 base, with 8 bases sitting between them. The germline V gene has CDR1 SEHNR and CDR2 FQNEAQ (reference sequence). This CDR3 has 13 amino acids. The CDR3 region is CASSTHQNTEAFF. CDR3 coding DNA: TGTGCCAGCAGCACCCACCAGAACACTGAAGCTTTCTTT.

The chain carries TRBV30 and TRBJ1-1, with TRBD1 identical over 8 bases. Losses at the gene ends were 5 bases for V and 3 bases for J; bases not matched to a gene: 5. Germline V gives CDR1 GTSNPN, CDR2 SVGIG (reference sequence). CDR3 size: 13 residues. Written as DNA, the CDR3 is TGTGCCTGGTCGGACAGGGCCTACACTGAAGCTTTCTTT. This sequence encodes CAWSDRAYTEAFF.

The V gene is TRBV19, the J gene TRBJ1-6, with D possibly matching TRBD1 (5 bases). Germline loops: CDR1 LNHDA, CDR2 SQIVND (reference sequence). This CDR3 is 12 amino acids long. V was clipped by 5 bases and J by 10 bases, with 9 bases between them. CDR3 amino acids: CASSLEGSPLHF. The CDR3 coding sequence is TGTGCCAGTAGTCTCGAGGGGTCACCCCTCCACTTT.

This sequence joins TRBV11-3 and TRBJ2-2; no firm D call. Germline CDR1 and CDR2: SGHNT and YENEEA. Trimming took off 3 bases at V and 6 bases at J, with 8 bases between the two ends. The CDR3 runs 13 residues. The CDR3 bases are TGTGCCAGCAGCTTCACGGATGCCGGGGAGCTGTTTTTT. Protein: CASSFTDAGELFF.

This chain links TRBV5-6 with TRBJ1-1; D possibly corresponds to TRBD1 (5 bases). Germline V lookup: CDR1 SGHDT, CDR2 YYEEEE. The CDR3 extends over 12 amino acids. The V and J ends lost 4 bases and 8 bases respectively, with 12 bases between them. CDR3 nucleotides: TGTGCCAGCAGCAACGGACATCCCGAAGCTTTCTTT. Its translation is CASSNGHPEAFF.

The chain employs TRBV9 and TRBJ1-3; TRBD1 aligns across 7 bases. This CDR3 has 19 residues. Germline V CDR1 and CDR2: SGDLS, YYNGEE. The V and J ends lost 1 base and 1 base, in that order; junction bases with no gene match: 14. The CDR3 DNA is TGTGCCAGCAGCGTATTCCCAACAGGGGAGCTGTGGTCTGGAAACACCATATATTTT. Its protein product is CASSVFPTGELWSGNTIYF.

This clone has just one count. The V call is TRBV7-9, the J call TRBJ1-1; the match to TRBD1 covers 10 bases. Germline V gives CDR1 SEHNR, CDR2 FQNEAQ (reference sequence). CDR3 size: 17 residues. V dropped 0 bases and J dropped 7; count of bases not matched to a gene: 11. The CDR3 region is CASSLAPGQGNIGEAFF. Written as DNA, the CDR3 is TGTGCCAGCAGCTTAGCCCCGGGACAGGGGAACATCGGTGAAGCTTTCTTT.

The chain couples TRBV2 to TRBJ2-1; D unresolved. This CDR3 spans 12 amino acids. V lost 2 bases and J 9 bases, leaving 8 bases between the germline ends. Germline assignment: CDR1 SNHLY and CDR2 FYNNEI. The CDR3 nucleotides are TGTGCCAGCAGTGAAAGGTGGCGTGAGCAGTTCTTC. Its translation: CASSERWREQFF.

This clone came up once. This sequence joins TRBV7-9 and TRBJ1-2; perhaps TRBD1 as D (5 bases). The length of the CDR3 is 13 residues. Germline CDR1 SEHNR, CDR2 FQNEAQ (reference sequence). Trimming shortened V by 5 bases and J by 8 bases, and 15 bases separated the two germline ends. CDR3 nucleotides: TGTGCCAGCAGCGAAACAGGTTATGCGGGCTACACCTTC. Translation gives CASSETGYAGYTF.

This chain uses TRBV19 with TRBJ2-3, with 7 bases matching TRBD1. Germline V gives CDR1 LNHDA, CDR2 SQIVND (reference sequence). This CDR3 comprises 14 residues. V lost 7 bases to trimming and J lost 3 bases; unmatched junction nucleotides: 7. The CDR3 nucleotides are TGTGCCAGTAAAAGGGGGCAAGGAACAGATACGCAGTATTTT. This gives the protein CASKRGQGTDTQYF.

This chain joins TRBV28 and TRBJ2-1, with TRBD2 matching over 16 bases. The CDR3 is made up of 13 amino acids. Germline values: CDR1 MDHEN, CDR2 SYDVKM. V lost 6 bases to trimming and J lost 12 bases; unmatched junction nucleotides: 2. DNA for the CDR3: TGTGCCAGCAGGGGACTAGCGGGAGGGGCGCAGTTCTTC. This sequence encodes CASRGLAGGAQFF.

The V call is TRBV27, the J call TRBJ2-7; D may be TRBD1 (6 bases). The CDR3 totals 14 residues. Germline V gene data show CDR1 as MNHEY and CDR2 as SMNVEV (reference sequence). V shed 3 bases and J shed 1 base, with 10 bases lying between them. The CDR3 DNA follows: TGTGCCAGCAGTTTTAAGGACAGTTCCTACGAGCAGTACTTC. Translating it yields CASSFKDSSYEQYF.

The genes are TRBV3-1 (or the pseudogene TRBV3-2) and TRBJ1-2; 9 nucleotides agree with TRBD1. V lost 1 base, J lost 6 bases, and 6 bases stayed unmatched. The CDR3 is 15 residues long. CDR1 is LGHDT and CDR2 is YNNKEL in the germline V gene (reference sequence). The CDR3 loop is CASSQGTGVLHGYTF. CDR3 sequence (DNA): TGTGCCAGCAGCCAAGGGACAGGGGTTTTGCATGGCTACACCTTC.

The chain's CDR3 is CASIGPGGQAGELFF. DNA of the CDR3: TGTGCCAGCATAGGACCGGGGGGGCAGGCCGGGGAGCTGTTTTTT. This sequence joins TRBV3-1 (or the pseudogene TRBV3-2) and TRBJ2-2, with 8 nucleotides matching TRBD2. The germline CDR1 and CDR2 sequences are LGHDT and YNNKEL (reference sequence). J was trimmed by 6 bases and V by 7 bases; bases with no gene match: 10. The CDR3 totals 15 residues.

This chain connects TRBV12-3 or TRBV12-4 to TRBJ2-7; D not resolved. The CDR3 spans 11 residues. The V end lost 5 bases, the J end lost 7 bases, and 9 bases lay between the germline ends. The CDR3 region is CASSINREQYF. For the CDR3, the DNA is TGTGCCAGCAGTATAAATAGGGAGCAGTACTTC.

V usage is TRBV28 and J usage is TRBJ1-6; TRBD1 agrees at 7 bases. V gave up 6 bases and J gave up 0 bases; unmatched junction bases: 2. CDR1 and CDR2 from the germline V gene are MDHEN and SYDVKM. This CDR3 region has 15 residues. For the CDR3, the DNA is TGTGCCAGCAGCCGGGACAGCTCCTATAATTCACCCCTCCACTTT. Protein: CASSRDSSYNSPLHF.

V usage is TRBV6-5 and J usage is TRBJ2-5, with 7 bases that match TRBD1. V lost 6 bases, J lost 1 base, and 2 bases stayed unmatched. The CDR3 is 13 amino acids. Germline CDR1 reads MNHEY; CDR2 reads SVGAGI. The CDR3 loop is CASRQGIQETQYF. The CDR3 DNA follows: TGTGCCAGCAGACAGGGGATCCAAGAGACCCAGTACTTC.

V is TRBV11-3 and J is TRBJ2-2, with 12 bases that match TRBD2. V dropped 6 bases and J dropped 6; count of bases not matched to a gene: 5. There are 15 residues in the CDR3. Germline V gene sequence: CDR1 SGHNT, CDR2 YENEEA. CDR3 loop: CASRILAGGAGELFF. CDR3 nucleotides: TGTGCCAGCAGAATACTAGCGGGAGGTGCCGGGGAGCTGTTTTTT.

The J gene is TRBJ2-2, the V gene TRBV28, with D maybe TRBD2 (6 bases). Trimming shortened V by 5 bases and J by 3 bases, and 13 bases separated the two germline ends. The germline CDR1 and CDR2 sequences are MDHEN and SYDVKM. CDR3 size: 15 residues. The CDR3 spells CASSPKREDTGELFF. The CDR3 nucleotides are TGTGCCAGCAGTCCCAAGAGGGAGGACACCGGGGAGCTGTTTTTT. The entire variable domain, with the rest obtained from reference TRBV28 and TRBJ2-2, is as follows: DVKVTQSSRYLVKRTGEKVFLECVQDMDHENMFWYRQDPGLGLRLIYFSYDVKMKEKGDIPEGYSVSREKKERFSLILESASTNQTSMYLCASSPKREDTGELFFGEGSRLTVL.

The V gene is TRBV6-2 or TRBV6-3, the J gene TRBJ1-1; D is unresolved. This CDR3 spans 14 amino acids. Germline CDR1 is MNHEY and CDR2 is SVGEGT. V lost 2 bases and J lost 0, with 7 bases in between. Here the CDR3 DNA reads TGTGCCAGCAGTTACAACGACATGAACACTGAAGCTTTCTTT. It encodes CASSYNDMNTEAFF.

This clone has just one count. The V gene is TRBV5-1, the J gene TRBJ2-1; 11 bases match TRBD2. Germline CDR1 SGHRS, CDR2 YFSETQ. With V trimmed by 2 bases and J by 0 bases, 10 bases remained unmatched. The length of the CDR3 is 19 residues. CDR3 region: CASSFSGTSGDSSYNEQFF. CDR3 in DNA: TGCGCCAGCAGCTTCTCGGGGACTAGCGGAGACAGCTCCTACAATGAGCAGTTCTTC. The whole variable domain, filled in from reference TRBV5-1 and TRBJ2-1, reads KAGVTQTPRYLIKTRGQQVTLSCSPISGHRSVSWYQQTPGQGLQFLFEYFSETQRNKGNFPGRFSGRQFSNSRSEMNVSTLELGDSALYLCASSFSGTSGDSSYNEQFFGPGTRLTVL.

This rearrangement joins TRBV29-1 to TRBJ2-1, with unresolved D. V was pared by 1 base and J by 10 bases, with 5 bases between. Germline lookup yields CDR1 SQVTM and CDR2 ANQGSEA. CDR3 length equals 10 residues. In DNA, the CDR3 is TGCAGCGTTGAAGTCACAGAGCAGTTCTTC. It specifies CSVEVTEQFF.

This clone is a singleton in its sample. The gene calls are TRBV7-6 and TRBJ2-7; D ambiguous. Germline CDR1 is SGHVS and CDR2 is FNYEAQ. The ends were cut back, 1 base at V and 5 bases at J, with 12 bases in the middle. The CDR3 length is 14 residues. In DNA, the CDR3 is TGTGCCAGCAGCTTAGACGCTCGGTCCAACGAGCAGTACTTC. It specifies CASSLDARSNEQYF.

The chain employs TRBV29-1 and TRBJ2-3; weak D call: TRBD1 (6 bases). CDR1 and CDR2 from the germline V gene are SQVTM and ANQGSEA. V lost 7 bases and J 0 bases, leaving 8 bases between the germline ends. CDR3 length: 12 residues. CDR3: CSERGSTDTQYF. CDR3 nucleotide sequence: TGCAGCGAGAGGGGGAGCACAGATACGCAGTATTTT.